The text below deals with one T cell receptor (beta chain). The target antigen is unknown. This sample was taken from a study of cytomegalovirus exposure and HLA in healthy donors. Study-wide results and caveats: Among the sequence variants, a highly shared cluster was likely an artifact of sequencing.

The primer mix had 60 Vbeta and 13 Jbeta primers. Method: immunoSEQ multiplex PCR; TCRdb's copy keeps in-frame clones and lacks some. The table lists 150,000 to 200,000 clones, 70% to 90% of them singletons. Sequenced sample: PBMCs. The clonotype comes from a man aged 18 to 29 in good health and CMV-seropositive.

As DNA, the CDR3 is TGTGCCAGCAGCCAATCCTCTAAGGGGTGGGGGAACACTGAAGCTTTCTTT. This sequence encodes CASSQSSKGWGNTEAFF. The chain uses TRBV6-8 and TRBJ1-1, with TRBD1 as a possible D gene (5 bases). The CDR3 has 17 amino acids. Germline V gene lookup returns CDR1 MNHGY and CDR2 SAAAGT. V lost 6 bases, J lost 1 base, and 21 bases lay in between.